The T cell receptor (beta chain) under discussion was sequenced for a study of cytomegalovirus exposure and HLA in healthy donors. The PCR employed 60 Vbeta primers together with 13 Jbeta primers. Only in-frame clones appear in the TCRdb table, and some are missing; sequencing was by immunoSEQ multiplex PCR. The profile shows 95,000 to 120,000 clones, 70% to 80% of them singletons. This TCR derives from a woman aged 40 to 49 in good health and CMV-seropositive. The sequenced material came from PBMCs.

The CDR3 is CAISESVAGPSTHNEQFF. CDR3 nucleotides: TGTGCCATCAGTGAGAGTGTAGCGGGGCCCTCTACCCACAATGAGCAGTTCTTC. This chain uses TRBV10-3 with TRBJ2-1; 8 bases fit TRBD2. Germline CDR1 ENHRY, CDR2 SYGVKD. J was trimmed by 5 bases and V by 2 bases; bases with no gene match: 14. CDR3 size: 18 residues.